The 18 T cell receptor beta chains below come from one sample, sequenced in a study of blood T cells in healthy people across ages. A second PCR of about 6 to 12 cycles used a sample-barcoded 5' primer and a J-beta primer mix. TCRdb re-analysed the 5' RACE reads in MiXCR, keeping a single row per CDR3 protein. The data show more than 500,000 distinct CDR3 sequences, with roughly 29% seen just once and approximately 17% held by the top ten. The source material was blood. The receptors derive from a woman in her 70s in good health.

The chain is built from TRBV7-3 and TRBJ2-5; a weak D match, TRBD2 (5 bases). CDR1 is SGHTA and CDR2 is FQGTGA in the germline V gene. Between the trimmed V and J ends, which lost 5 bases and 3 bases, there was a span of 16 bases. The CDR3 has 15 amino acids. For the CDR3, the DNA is TGTGCCAGCAGCCCCACGGGGATACCAGAAGAGACCCAGTACTTC. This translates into CASSPTGIPEETQYF.

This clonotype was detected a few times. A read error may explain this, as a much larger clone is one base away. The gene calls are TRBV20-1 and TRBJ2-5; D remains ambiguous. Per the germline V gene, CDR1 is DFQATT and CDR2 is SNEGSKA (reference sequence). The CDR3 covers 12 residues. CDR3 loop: CSARYGEEAQYF. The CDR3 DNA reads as TGCAGTGCTAGATATGGGGAAGAGGCCCAGTACTTC.

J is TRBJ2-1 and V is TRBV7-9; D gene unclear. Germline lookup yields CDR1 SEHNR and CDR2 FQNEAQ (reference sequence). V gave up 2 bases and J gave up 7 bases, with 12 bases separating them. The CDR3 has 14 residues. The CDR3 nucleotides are TGTGCCAGCAGCTTATTGAAGGACGGGAATGAGCAGTTCTTC. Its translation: CASSLLKDGNEQFF.

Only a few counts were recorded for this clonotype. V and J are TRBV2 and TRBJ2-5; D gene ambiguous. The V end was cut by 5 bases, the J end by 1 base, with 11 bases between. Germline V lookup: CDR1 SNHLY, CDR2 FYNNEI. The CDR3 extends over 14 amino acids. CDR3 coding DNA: TGTGCCAGCAGTCAGCCGACCCTCCAAGAGACCCAGTACTTC. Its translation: CASSQPTLQETQYF.

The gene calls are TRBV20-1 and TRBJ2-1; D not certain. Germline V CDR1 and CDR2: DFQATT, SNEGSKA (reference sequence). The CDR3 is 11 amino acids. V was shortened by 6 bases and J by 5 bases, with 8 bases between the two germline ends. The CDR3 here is CSANKDNEQFF. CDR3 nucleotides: TGCAGTGCCAACAAAGACAATGAGCAGTTCTTC.

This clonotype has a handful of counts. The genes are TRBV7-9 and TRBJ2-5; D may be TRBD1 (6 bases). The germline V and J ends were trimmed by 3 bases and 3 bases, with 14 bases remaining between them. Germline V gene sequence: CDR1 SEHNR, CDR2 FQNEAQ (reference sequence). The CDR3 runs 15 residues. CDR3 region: CASSFHLAGEETQYF. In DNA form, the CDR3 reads TGTGCCAGCAGCTTCCACCTGGCAGGGGAAGAGACCCAGTACTTC.

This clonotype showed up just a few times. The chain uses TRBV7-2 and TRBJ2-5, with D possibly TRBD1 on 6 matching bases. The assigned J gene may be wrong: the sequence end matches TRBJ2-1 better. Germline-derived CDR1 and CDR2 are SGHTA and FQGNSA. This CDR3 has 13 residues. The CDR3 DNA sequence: TGTGCCAGCAGGCCGCGACAGGACAATGAGCAGTTCTTC. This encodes CASRPRQDNEQFF.

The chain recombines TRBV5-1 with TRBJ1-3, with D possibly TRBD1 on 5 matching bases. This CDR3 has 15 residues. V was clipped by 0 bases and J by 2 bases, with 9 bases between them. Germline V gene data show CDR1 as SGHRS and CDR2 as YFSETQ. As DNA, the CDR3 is TGCGCCAGCAGCTTGGACAGGTTGGCTGGAAACACCATATATTTT. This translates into CASSLDRLAGNTIYF.

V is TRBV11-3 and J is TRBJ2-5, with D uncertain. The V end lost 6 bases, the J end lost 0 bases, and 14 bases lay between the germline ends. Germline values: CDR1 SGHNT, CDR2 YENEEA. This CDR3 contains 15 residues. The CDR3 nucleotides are TGTGCCAGCAGGGGCGGTCCGGTAAACCAAGAGACCCAGTACTTC. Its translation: CASRGGPVNQETQYF.

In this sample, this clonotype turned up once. CDR3 sequence: CASMVTSGTGEQYF. CDR3 DNA sequence: TGTGCCAGTATGGTGACTAGCGGTACGGGGGAGCAGTACTTC. The V call is TRBV19, the J call TRBJ2-5; 9 positions agree with TRBD2. The CDR3 totals 14 residues. CDR1 and CDR2 (germline): LNHDA, SQIVND (reference sequence). V was pared by 7 bases and J by 11 bases, with 14 bases of the junction left unmatched.

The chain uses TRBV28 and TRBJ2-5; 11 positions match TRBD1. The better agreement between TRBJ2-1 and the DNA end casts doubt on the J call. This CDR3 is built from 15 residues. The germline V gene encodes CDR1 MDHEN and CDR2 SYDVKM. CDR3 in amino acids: CASRTPGTGGPWQFF. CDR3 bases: TGTGCCAGCAGAACCCCCGGGACAGGGGGGCCGTGGCAGTTCTTC.

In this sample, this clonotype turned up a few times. CDR3 sequence: CASSQEAFPDNEQFF. The CDR3 DNA follows: TGCGCCAGCAGCCAAGAGGCATTTCCCGACAATGAGCAGTTCTTC. The chain joins TRBV4-1 to TRBJ2-1; no definite D call. Trimming removed 0 bases from V and 5 bases from J, with 11 bases in between. Germline assignment: CDR1 MGHRA and CDR2 YSYEKL. The CDR3 runs to 15 residues.

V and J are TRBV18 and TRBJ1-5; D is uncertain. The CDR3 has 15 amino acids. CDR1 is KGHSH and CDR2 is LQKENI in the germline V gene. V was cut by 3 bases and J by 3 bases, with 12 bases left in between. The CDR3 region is CASSPMGTFNQPQHF. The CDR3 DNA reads TGTGCCAGCTCACCGATGGGCACTTTCAATCAGCCCCAGCATTTT.

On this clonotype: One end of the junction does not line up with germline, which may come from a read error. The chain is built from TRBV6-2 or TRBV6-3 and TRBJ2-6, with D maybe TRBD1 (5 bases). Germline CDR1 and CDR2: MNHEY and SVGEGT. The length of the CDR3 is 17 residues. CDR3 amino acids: CASTFDSQILGANVLAF. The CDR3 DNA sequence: TGTGCCAGCACCTTCGACAGCCAGATCCTTGGGGCCAACGTCCTGGCTTTT.

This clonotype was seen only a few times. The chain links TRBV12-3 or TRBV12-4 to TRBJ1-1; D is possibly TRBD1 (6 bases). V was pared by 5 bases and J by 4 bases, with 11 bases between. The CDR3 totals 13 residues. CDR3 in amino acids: CASSQGTRTEAFF. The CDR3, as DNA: TGTGCCAGCAGTCAGGGGACGCGCACTGAAGCTTTCTTT.

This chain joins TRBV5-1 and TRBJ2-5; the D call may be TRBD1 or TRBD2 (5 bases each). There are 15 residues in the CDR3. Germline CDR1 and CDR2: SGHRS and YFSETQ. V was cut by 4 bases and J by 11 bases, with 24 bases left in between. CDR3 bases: TGCGCCAGCAGCCCCAATTGGGGGTCCCAAGAAGAGCAGTACTTC. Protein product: CASSPNWGSQEEQYF.

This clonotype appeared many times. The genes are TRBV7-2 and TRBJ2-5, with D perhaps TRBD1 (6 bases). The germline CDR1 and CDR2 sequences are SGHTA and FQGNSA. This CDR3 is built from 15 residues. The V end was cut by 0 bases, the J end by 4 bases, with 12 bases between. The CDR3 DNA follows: TGTGCCAGCAGCTTAGCGCAGGGGATGGGAGAGACCCAGTACTTC. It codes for CASSLAQGMGETQYF.

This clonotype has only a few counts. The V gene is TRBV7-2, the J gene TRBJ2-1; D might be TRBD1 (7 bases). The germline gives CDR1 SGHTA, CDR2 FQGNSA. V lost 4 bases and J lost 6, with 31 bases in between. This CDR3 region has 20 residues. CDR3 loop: CASSYRIAAGYLQGSNEQFF. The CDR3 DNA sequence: TGTGCCAGCAGCTACCGAATAGCGGCGGGATACCTACAGGGGTCCAATGAGCAGTTCTTC.